The T cell receptor (beta chain) under discussion was sequenced for a study of cytomegalovirus exposure and HLA in healthy donors. PCR was performed using 60 Vbeta and 13 Jbeta primers. Only in-frame clones appear in the TCRdb table, and some are missing; sequencing was by immunoSEQ multiplex PCR. Of some 200,000 clones in the sample, around 83% were seen once. This clone has more than one count but fewer than ten. J was trimmed by 4 bases and V by 2 bases; bases with no gene match: 8. CDR3 length equals 16 residues. The germline V gene encodes CDR1 LGHNA and CDR2 YSLEER. The chain recombines TRBV4-3 with TRBJ2-3; 8 nucleotides match TRBD2. The sequencing sample was made of PBMCs. This clonotype was obtained from a man between 50 and 59 years old in good health and CMV-seronegative. The DNA of the CDR3 is TGCGCCAGCAGCCAATCCGGGACTAGTCCCGCAGATACGCAGTATTTT. Protein sequence: CASSQSGTSPADTQYF.